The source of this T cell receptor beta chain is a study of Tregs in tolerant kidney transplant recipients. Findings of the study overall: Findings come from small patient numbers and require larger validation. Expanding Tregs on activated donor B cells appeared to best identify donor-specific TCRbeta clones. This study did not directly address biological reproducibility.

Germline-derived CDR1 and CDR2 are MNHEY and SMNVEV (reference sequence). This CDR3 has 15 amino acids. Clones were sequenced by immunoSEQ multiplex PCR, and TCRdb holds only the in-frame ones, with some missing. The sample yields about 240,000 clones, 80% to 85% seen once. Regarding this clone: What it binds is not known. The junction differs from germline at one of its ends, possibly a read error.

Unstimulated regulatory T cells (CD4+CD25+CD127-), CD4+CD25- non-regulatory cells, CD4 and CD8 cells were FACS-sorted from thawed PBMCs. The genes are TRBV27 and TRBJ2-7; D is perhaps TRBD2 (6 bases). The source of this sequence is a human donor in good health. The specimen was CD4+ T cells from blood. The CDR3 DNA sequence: TGTGCCAGCAGTTTATCGATGCGGGGTACCTACAAGCAGTACTTC. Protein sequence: CASSLSMRGTYKQYF.